The 15 T cell receptor beta chains below all came from one sample that was sequenced in a study of blood T cell repertoires in COVID-19. Here immunoSEQ multiplex PCR was the method, and the copy in TCRdb shows in-frame clones only, minus some. Among 250,000 or so clones, 88% were seen once, and the ten largest hold 2.5% to 3.5%. The sequenced material came from PBMCs or T cells enriched from blood (not recorded which). The origin of the receptors is a woman aged 40 to 50 who had been exposed to COVID-19.

The chain carries TRBV6-5 and TRBJ1-1; weak D call: TRBD1 (6 bases). V was pared by 11 bases and J by 0 bases, with 10 bases between. The CDR3 contains 12 residues. From germline, CDR1 is MNHEY and CDR2 SVGAGI. CDR3 region: CAGDKMNTEAFF. The CDR3 DNA reads TGTGCCGGGGACAAGATGAACACTGAAGCTTTCTTT.

The chain carries TRBV5-1 and TRBJ1-1; D not certain. Germline V CDR1 and CDR2: SGHRS, YFSETQ. The CDR3 is 11 residues long. Deletions cut 0 bases from V and 8 bases from J, with 5 bases between. The CDR3 loop reads CASSLAGEAFF. DNA of the CDR3: TGCGCCAGCAGCTTGGCAGGCGAAGCTTTCTTT. Complete variable domain (other parts from reference TRBV5-1 and TRBJ1-1): KAGVTQTPRYLIKTRGQQVTLSCSPISGHRSVSWYQQTPGQGLQFLFEYFSETQRNKGNFPGRFSGRQFSNSRSEMNVSTLELGDSALYLCASSLAGEAFFGQGTRLTVV.

The chain links TRBV13 to TRBJ1-1; perhaps TRBD1 as D (6 bases). V lost 3 bases, J lost 0 bases, and 14 bases lay in between. Germline loops: CDR1 PRHDT, CDR2 FYEKMQ (reference sequence). The CDR3 extends over 16 amino acids. This CDR3 reads CASSFRTVIVNTEAFF. The CDR3 DNA reads as TGTGCCAGCAGCTTTAGGACAGTGATTGTGAACACTGAAGCTTTCTTT.

The chain employs TRBV28 and TRBJ2-3; D is perhaps TRBD1 (6 bases). The germline V gene has CDR1 MDHEN and CDR2 SYDVKM. Trimming removed 5 bases at V and 8 bases at J, with 20 bases between. CDR3 length equals 15 residues. CDR3 sequence reads: CASSPTGQARVTQYF. The CDR3 DNA sequence: TGTGCCAGCAGTCCCACAGGGCAGGCAAGGGTTACGCAGTATTTT.

The chain has TRBV7-8 and TRBJ1-5; D possibly corresponds to TRBD1 (5 bases). CDR1 and CDR2 (germline): SGHVS, FQNEAQ. CDR3 length: 15 amino acids. V was shortened by 5 bases and J by 2 bases, with 13 bases between the two germline ends. The DNA of the CDR3 is TGTGCCAGCAGCCCAGGCGGGGGTCGCAATCAGCCCCAGCATTTT. Protein sequence: CASSPGGGRNQPQHF. The full variable domain, in which reference TRBV7-8 and TRBJ1-5 provide the parts outside the CDR3, is GAGVSQSPRYKVAKRGQDVALRCDPISGHVSLFWYQQALGQGPEFLTYFQNEAQLDKSGLPSDRFFAERPEGSVSTLKIQRTQQEDSAVYLCASSPGGGRNQPQHFGDGTRLSIL.

The chain recombines TRBV12-5 with TRBJ2-5, with 9 bases lining up with TRBD2. From germline, CDR1 is LGHNT and CDR2 FRNRAP. The J segment lost 1 base and the V segment lost 3 bases, leaving 3 bases of the junction unmatched. CDR3 length: 15 residues. This CDR3 reads CASGFFSGGQETQYF. For the CDR3, the DNA is TGTGCTAGTGGTTTTTTTAGCGGGGGCCAAGAGACCCAGTACTTC.

The chain employs TRBV7-9 and TRBJ2-7; possible D gene TRBD2, 5 bases. The V and J ends lost 1 base and 2 bases respectively, with 6 bases between them. The CDR3 is made up of 13 amino acids. Germline CDR1 reads SEHNR; CDR2 reads FQNEAQ (reference sequence). The CDR3: CASSLGGTYEQYF. For the CDR3, the DNA is TGTGCCAGCAGCTTAGGAGGGACCTACGAGCAGTACTTC.

This sequence joins TRBV6-2 or TRBV6-3 and TRBJ2-1, with 7 bases identical to TRBD2. Germline assignment: CDR1 MNHEY and CDR2 SVGEGT. CDR3 size: 14 residues. The V gene end was trimmed by 6 bases and the J gene end by 6 bases; junction bases not matched to a gene: 8. The CDR3 region has the DNA TGTGCCAGCAGCCCGGGGGGTGTTCGCAATGAGCAGTTCTTC. This codes for CASSPGGVRNEQFF.

This CDR3 is CASSTALGQPQHF. Written as DNA, the CDR3 is TGTGCCAGCAGTACAGCCTTGGGCCAGCCCCAGCATTTT. V is TRBV28 and J is TRBJ1-5, with D uncertain. CDR1 is MDHEN, CDR2 SYDVKM, per germline. The CDR3 has 13 residues. V was shortened by 5 bases and J by 7 bases, with 12 bases between the two germline ends. Supplemented by reference TRBV28 and TRBJ1-5, the full variable domain reads DVKVTQSSRYLVKRTGEKVFLECVQDMDHENMFWYRQDPGLGLRLIYFSYDVKMKEKGDIPEGYSVSREKKERFSLILESASTNQTSMYLCASSTALGQPQHFGDGTRLSIL.

The chain carries TRBV4-2 and TRBJ2-6, with 8 bases that match TRBD1. J lost 0 bases, V lost 2 bases, and 9 bases had no gene match. This CDR3 contains 19 residues. Germline assignment: CDR1 LGHNA and CDR2 YNFKEQ. The CDR3 coding sequence is TGTGCCAGCAGCCAAAAGCCCGGGACAGGTGGCTCTGGGGCCAACGTCCTGACTTTC. It encodes CASSQKPGTGGSGANVLTF.

The chain combines TRBV7-2 with TRBJ2-3; unclear D gene. V gave up 1 base and J gave up 6 bases, with 5 bases separating them. In germline, CDR1 is SGHTA, CDR2 FQGNSA. The CDR3 extends over 12 amino acids. The CDR3 reads CASSLVRDTQYF. The DNA of the CDR3 is TGTGCCAGCAGCTTAGTCAGGGATACGCAGTATTTT.

V is TRBV19 and J is TRBJ2-7; D is perhaps TRBD2 (5 bases). The length of the CDR3 is 15 residues. Between the trimmed V and J ends, which lost 4 bases and 3 bases, there was a span of 16 bases. The germline V gene has CDR1 LNHDA and CDR2 SQIVND (reference sequence). The CDR3 spells CASSNRHYGVYEQYF. CDR3 DNA sequence: TGTGCCAGTAGTAACCGACATTACGGGGTCTACGAGCAGTACTTC.

This clone was detected once. The gene calls are TRBV7-9 and TRBJ2-1, with 7 bases aligning to TRBD1. The CDR3 extends over 15 amino acids. Germline V gives CDR1 SEHNR, CDR2 FQNEAQ (reference sequence). After removal of 4 bases from V and 3 bases from J, the junction contained 6 bases not matched to a gene. CDR3 sequence: CASSSGQQGYNEQFF. The CDR3 DNA follows: TGTGCCAGCAGCTCGGGACAGCAGGGCTACAATGAGCAGTTCTTC. Full variable domain (outside the CDR3, taken from reference TRBV7-9 and TRBJ2-1): DTGVSQNPRHKITKRGQNVTFRCDPISEHNRLYWYRQTLGQGPEFLTYFQNEAQLEKSRLLSDRFSAERPKGSFSTLEIQRTEQGDSAMYLCASSSGQQGYNEQFFGPGTRLTVL.

The chain links TRBV6-4 to TRBJ2-1, with D possibly TRBD2 on 5 matching bases. V lost 2 bases, J lost 3 bases, and 5 bases lay in between. The V gene's germline CDR1 is MRHNA and CDR2 SNTAGT. The CDR3 sequence is 13 residues long. The CDR3 DNA sequence: TGTGCCAGCAGTGACGACTACTACAATGAGCAGTTCTTC. Residues: CASSDDYYNEQFF.

The gene calls are TRBV6-4 and TRBJ2-2; D unresolved. Germline loops: CDR1 MRHNA, CDR2 SNTAGT. The CDR3 covers 13 residues. V lost 6 bases, J lost 4 bases, and 9 bases lay in between. The CDR3 reads CASSAKSTGELFF. Written as DNA, the CDR3 is TGTGCCAGCAGCGCCAAGAGCACCGGGGAGCTGTTTTTT.